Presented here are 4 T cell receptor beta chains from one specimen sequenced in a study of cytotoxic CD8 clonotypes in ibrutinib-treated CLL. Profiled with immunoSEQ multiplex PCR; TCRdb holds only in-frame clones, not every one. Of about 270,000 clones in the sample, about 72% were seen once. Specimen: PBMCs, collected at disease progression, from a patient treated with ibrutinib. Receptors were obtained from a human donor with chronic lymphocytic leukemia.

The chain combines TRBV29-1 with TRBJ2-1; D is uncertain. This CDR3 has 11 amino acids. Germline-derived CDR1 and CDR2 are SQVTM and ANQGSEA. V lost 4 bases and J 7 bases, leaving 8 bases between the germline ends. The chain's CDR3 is CSVGALNEQFF. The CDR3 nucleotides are TGCAGCGTTGGGGCCCTAAATGAGCAGTTCTTC.

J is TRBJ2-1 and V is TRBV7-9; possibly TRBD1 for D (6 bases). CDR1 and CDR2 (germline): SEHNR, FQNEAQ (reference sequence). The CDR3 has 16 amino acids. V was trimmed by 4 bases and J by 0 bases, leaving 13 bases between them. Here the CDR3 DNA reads TGTGCCAGCAGCTCGGACAGCGGACCCTCCTACAATGAGCAGTTCTTC. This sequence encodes CASSSDSGPSYNEQFF.

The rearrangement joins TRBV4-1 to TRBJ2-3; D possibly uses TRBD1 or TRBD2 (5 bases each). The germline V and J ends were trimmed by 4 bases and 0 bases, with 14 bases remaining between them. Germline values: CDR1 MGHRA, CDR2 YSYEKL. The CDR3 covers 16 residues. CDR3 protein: CASSPGPYSSTDTQYF. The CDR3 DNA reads TGCGCCAGCAGCCCGGGACCCTATTCTAGCACAGATACGCAGTATTTT.

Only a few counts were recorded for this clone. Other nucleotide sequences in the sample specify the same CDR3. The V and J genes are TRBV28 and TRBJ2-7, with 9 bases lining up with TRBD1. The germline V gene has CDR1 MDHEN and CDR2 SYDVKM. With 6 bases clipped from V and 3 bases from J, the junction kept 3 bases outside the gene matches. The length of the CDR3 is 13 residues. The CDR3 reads CASRGQGFYEQYF. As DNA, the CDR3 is TGTGCCAGCAGAGGACAGGGGTTCTACGAGCAGTACTTC.